The 22 T cell receptor beta chains listed next were all sequenced from one sample in a study of blood T cell repertoires in COVID-19. Measured with immunoSEQ multiplex PCR; TCRdb has only the in-frame clones, and not every one. The sample consists of more than 80,000 clones, more than 65% of them appearing once. The sequenced material came from peripheral blood. These receptors all stem from a woman aged 80 or over with active or convalescent COVID-19.

V gene TRBV13 combines with J gene TRBJ2-5, with 11 bases aligning to TRBD2. CDR1 is PRHDT and CDR2 is FYEKMQ in the germline V gene (reference sequence). With 3 bases clipped from V and 2 bases from J, the junction kept 5 bases outside the gene matches. The CDR3 length is 16 residues. The DNA of the CDR3 is TGTGCCAGCAGCTTGGGACTAGCGGAGGGGCAAGAGACCCAGTACTTC. Translation gives CASSLGLAEGQETQYF.

This chain joins TRBV7-6 and TRBJ2-5; TRBD1 aligns across 12 bases. This CDR3 is built from 17 residues. The germline V gene encodes CDR1 SGHVS and CDR2 FNYEAQ. With 4 bases clipped from V and 6 bases from J, the junction kept 12 bases outside the gene matches. CDR3 sequence (DNA): TGTGCCAGCAGCTCCAGTATGGGACAGGGGGCTACAAAGACCCAGTACTTC. Residues: CASSSSMGQGATKTQYF.

CDR3 sequence: CASSSTGLAGETQYF. In nucleotides, the CDR3 is TGTGCCAGCAGCTCCACGGGACTAGCGGGGGAGACCCAGTACTTC. The chain joins TRBV7-3 to TRBJ2-5; 13 bases are a match to TRBD2. CDR3 size: 15 residues. Germline lookup yields CDR1 SGHTA and CDR2 FQGTGA. J was trimmed by 5 bases and V by 4 bases; bases with no gene match: 4.

V usage is TRBV27 and J usage is TRBJ2-5; D may be TRBD2 (6 bases). V was pared by 5 bases and J by 5 bases, with 18 bases between. The CDR3 extends over 15 amino acids. Germline V lookup: CDR1 MNHEY, CDR2 SMNVEV (reference sequence). CDR3 loop: CASSQTAIRGETQYF. CDR3 coding DNA: TGTGCCAGCAGTCAAACCGCTATCCGGGGGGAGACCCAGTACTTC.

The V gene is TRBV18, the J gene TRBJ1-3, with 7 bases matching TRBD1. This CDR3 contains 20 residues. Trimming removed 0 bases from V and 2 bases from J; junction bases left unmatched: 16. Germline CDR1 is KGHSH and CDR2 is LQKENI. DNA of the CDR3: TGTGCCAGCTCACCACCAGGAGGGACACTGGACAGGTACACTGGAAACACCATATATTTT. Amino acid sequence: CASSPPGGTLDRYTGNTIYF.

This chain joins TRBV19 and TRBJ1-5; 9 bases align to TRBD1. CDR3 length: 17 amino acids. CDR1 and CDR2 from the germline V gene are LNHDA and SQIVND (reference sequence). V shed 3 bases, J shed 4 bases, and the junction held 10 bases outside the gene matches. This CDR3 is CASSINRGRVRNQPQHF. The CDR3 DNA reads TGTGCCAGTAGTATCAACAGGGGGCGCGTAAGAAATCAGCCCCAGCATTTT.

This clone was recorded once. The rearrangement uses TRBV28 and TRBJ1-6, with TRBD1 identical over 7 bases. The germline CDR1 and CDR2 sequences are MDHEN and SYDVKM. Losses at the gene ends were 5 bases for V and 5 bases for J; bases not matched to a gene: 12. CDR3 length: 17 amino acids. CDR3 coding DNA: TGTGCCAGCAGTGGCGTAGGGGGCGGAGTGCATAATTCACCCCTCCACTTT. Translation: CASSGVGGGVHNSPLHF.

The chain uses TRBV5-1 and TRBJ1-1; tentative D call: TRBD1 (5 bases). Germline CDR1 and CDR2: SGHRS and YFSETQ. The CDR3 sequence is 14 residues long. The V gene lost 3 bases and the J gene lost 1 base, with 10 bases spanning the gap. The CDR3, as DNA: TGCGCCAGCAGCTCAGGACAAGGGAACACTGAAGCTTTCTTT. Translation gives CASSSGQGNTEAFF.

This clone occurred many times. CDR3 protein: CASRARDRALLAKNIQYF. CDR3 in DNA: TGTGCCAGCAGGGCTCGGGACAGGGCCCTTCTAGCCAAAAACATTCAGTACTTC. The chain has TRBV6-4 and TRBJ2-4, with 9 positions matching TRBD1. This CDR3 comprises 18 residues. CDR1 MRHNA and CDR2 SNTAGT come from the germline V gene. The trim removed 6 bases at V and 0 bases at J, leaving 12 bases unmatched.

DNA of the CDR3: TGTGCCAGCAGTTCAGGACTAGCTAGCAATGAGCAGTTCTTC. Its translation: CASSSGLASNEQFF. This chain links TRBV28 with TRBJ2-1; 8 nucleotides match TRBD2. The ends lost 4 bases at V and 6 bases at J; junction bases unmatched: 5. CDR1 and CDR2 (germline): MDHEN, SYDVKM. CDR3 length: 14 amino acids.

The rearrangement links TRBV7-3 to TRBJ2-2, with 13 bases that match TRBD2. The CDR3 has 16 residues. Germline V gives CDR1 SGHTA, CDR2 FQGTGA. The trim removed 7 bases at V and 6 bases at J, leaving 8 bases unmatched. The DNA for the CDR3 is TGTGCCAGCACCACTAGCGGGGGGGCTTTGGCCGGGGAGCTGTTTTTT. It specifies CASTTSGGALAGELFF.

The chain combines TRBV3-1 (or the pseudogene TRBV3-2) with TRBJ1-6; D is uncertain. This CDR3 region has 18 residues. From germline, CDR1 is LGHDT and CDR2 YNNKEL (reference sequence). The ends were cut back, 0 bases at V and 0 bases at J, with 12 bases in the middle. Here the CDR3 reads CASSQESTLSSYNSPLHF. The DNA of the CDR3 is TGTGCCAGCAGCCAAGAAAGCACCCTGAGCTCCTATAATTCACCCCTCCACTTT.

This clone is a singleton in its sample. The genes are TRBV4-3 and TRBJ2-7, with D hard to call. Trimming stripped 0 bases from V and 8 bases from J, with 11 bases between. The CDR3 totals 13 residues. The germline CDR1 and CDR2 sequences are LGHNA and YSLEER. The CDR3 DNA follows: TGCGCCAGCAGCCAAGAAATCCGACTCCAGCAGTACTTC. It translates to CASSQEIRLQQYF.

The chain carries TRBV6-5 and TRBJ2-1; 13 nucleotides align to TRBD2. V gave up 5 bases and J gave up 10 bases; unmatched junction bases: 5. The CDR3 consists of 14 residues. Germline assignment: CDR1 MNHEY and CDR2 SVGAGI. The CDR3 spells CASSRLAGGKEQFF. CDR3 bases: TGTGCCAGCAGTCGACTAGCGGGGGGCAAAGAGCAGTTCTTC.

This clone was observed a few times. This chain joins TRBV4-1 and TRBJ1-2; 8 bases fit TRBD1. In germline, CDR1 is MGHRA, CDR2 YSYEKL. Trimming removed 1 base from V and 2 bases from J; junction bases left unmatched: 6. The CDR3 runs 16 residues. CDR3: CASSQGGQGRNYGYTF. CDR3 in DNA: TGCGCCAGCAGCCAAGGCGGACAGGGAAGAAACTATGGCTACACCTTC.

The chain recombines TRBV7-6 with TRBJ2-7, with D unclear. CDR1 is SGHVS and CDR2 is FNYEAQ in the germline V gene. The CDR3 extends over 11 amino acids. Trimming stripped 5 bases from V and 3 bases from J, with 5 bases between. CDR3 DNA: TGTGCCAGCAGCAACAACTACGAGCAGTACTTC. This sequence encodes CASSNNYEQYF.

This rearrangement joins TRBV28 to TRBJ2-7; 8 nucleotides match TRBD1. Germline-derived CDR1 and CDR2 are MDHEN and SYDVKM. V was pared by 6 bases and J by 1 base, with 5 bases of the junction left unmatched. The CDR3 spans 14 residues. CDR3 protein: CASRDWTGSYEQYF. The CDR3 nucleotides read TGTGCCAGCAGGGACTGGACAGGGTCCTACGAGCAGTACTTC. Full variable domain (outside the CDR3, taken from reference TRBV28 and TRBJ2-7): DVKVTQSSRYLVKRTGEKVFLECVQDMDHENMFWYRQDPGLGLRLIYFSYDVKMKEKGDIPEGYSVSREKKERFSLILESASTNQTSMYLCASRDWTGSYEQYFGPGTRLTVT.

J is TRBJ2-1 and V is TRBV27; D possibly corresponds to TRBD1 (6 bases). The CDR3 runs to 17 residues. Trimming removed 0 bases at V and 3 bases at J, with 15 bases between. Germline V gene sequence: CDR1 MNHEY, CDR2 SMNVEV (reference sequence). CDR3 sequence: CASSLSLPGHDYNEQFF. The CDR3 DNA reads TGTGCCAGCAGTTTATCTCTCCCGGGACACGACTACAATGAGCAGTTCTTC.

The chain uses TRBV3-1 (or the pseudogene TRBV3-2) and TRBJ1-6; 7 bases map to TRBD1. V lost 0 bases, J lost 6 bases, and 5 bases stayed unmatched. This CDR3 has 16 residues. Germline loops: CDR1 LGHDT, CDR2 YNNKEL (reference sequence). CDR3 sequence: CASSQETGTVNSPLHF. The CDR3, as DNA: TGTGCCAGCAGCCAAGAAACCGGGACAGTTAATTCACCCCTCCACTTT.

V and J are TRBV4-3 and TRBJ1-2; 9 nucleotides align to TRBD1. CDR3 length equals 14 residues. The germline CDR1 and CDR2 sequences are LGHNA and YSLEER. The J segment lost 8 bases and the V segment lost 1 base, leaving 5 bases of the junction unmatched. CDR3 amino acids: CASSQVTGGEGYTF. The DNA for the CDR3 is TGCGCCAGCAGCCAAGTTACAGGGGGCGAGGGCTACACCTTC.

This sequence joins TRBV4-2 and TRBJ2-7; tentatively, D is TRBD2 (6 bases). Germline-derived CDR1 and CDR2 are LGHNA and YNFKEQ. Between the trimmed V and J ends, which lost 4 bases and 6 bases, there was a span of 16 bases. The CDR3 is 14 residues long. This CDR3 is CASSPGLLGSEQYF. Here the CDR3 DNA reads TGTGCCAGCAGCCCCGGACTACTCGGGAGCGAGCAGTACTTC.

V and J are TRBV4-1 and TRBJ2-3; D is undetermined. The ends were cut back, 0 bases at V and 6 bases at J, with 16 bases in the middle. This CDR3 comprises 16 residues. Germline-derived CDR1 and CDR2 are MGHRA and YSYEKL. The CDR3 sequence is CASSQDKEASGDTQYF. In nucleotides, the CDR3 is TGCGCCAGCAGCCAAGATAAGGAAGCGTCTGGGGATACGCAGTATTTT.